One sample yielded the 5 T cell receptor beta chains listed below, sequenced in a study of blood T cell repertoires in COVID-19. Assay used: immunoSEQ multiplex PCR; TCRdb lists only in-frame clones, some missing. The sample shows a few hundred thousand clones, over 75% of them seen only once. The sequencing input was PBMCs or T cells enriched from blood (not recorded which). These TCRs come from a man aged 35-49 years who had recovered from COVID-19.

The rearrangement links TRBV24-1 to TRBJ2-1; possibly TRBD1 for D (6 bases). CDR1 KGHDR and CDR2 SFDVKD come from the germline V gene. V was pared by 2 bases and J by 5 bases, with 18 bases between. CDR3 size: 17 residues. The CDR3 region has the DNA TGTGCCACCAGTGATTCCTCCGGGACACGTAGTCACAATGAGCAGTTCTTC. This translates into CATSDSSGTRSHNEQFF.

The rearrangement joins TRBV4-1 to TRBJ2-7; 10 positions agree with TRBD1. The CDR3 extends over 16 amino acids. The junction had 10 bases not matched to a gene; V was cut back by 4 bases and J by 4 bases. Germline V lookup: CDR1 MGHRA, CDR2 YSYEKL. The CDR3: CASSPRLGQGHYEQYF. As DNA, the CDR3 is TGCGCCAGCAGCCCACGGCTGGGACAGGGGCATTACGAGCAGTACTTC.

The chain joins TRBV7-8 to TRBJ2-3, with D tentatively TRBD1 (6 bases). With 1 base removed from V and 3 bases from J, the gap between germline ends came to 11 bases. CDR1 and CDR2 from the germline V gene are SGHVS and FQNEAQ. This CDR3 is built from 15 residues. CDR3 sequence reads: CASSLGPQGTDTQYF. The CDR3 DNA reads TGTGCCAGCAGCTTAGGTCCTCAGGGGACAGATACGCAGTATTTT. The full variable domain, completed using reference TRBV7-8 and TRBJ2-3, is GAGVSQSPRYKVAKRGQDVALRCDPISGHVSLFWYQQALGQGPEFLTYFQNEAQLDKSGLPSDRFFAERPEGSVSTLKIQRTQQEDSAVYLCASSLGPQGTDTQYFGPGTRLTVL.

The V call is TRBV27, the J call TRBJ2-7; 12 bases map to TRBD1. The CDR3 runs to 14 residues. Trimming at V came to 4 bases and at J to 6 bases, leaving 4 bases not matched to a gene. CDR1 and CDR2 from the germline V gene are MNHEY and SMNVEV (reference sequence). For the CDR3, the DNA is TGTGCCAGCAGTTACGGGACAGGGGGCCCCGAGCAGTACTTC. Translation gives CASSYGTGGPEQYF.

DNA for the CDR3: TGTGCCAGTAGTTTCCCCGGGAACCAGCAGGGCTACACCTTC. Protein product: CASSFPGNQQGYTF. The V and J genes are TRBV19 and TRBJ1-2; D is ambiguous. CDR1 is LNHDA and CDR2 is SQIVND in the germline V gene (reference sequence). Trimming pared 5 bases from V and 8 bases from J, leaving 18 bases between. The CDR3 consists of 14 residues.